Each of the 14 T cell receptor beta chains below was sequenced from the same sample in a study of cytomegalovirus exposure and HLA in healthy donors. The PCR had 60 Vbeta and 13 Jbeta primers. The data were produced by immunoSEQ multiplex PCR, yet TCRdb's version contains in-frame clones alone and is incomplete. Here the sample spans 180,000 or so clones, 65% to 85% being singletons. Sequencing used PBMCs. These receptors all come from a woman in her 50s in good health and CMV-seropositive.

The chain has TRBV9 and TRBJ2-7; 7 bases agree with TRBD1. After removal of 4 bases from V and 5 bases from J, the junction contained 9 bases not matched to a gene. CDR3 length: 14 amino acids. CDR1 and CDR2 from the germline V gene are SGDLS and YYNGEE. The CDR3 loop is CASSPNRGFNEQYF. The CDR3 DNA follows: TGTGCCAGCAGCCCCAACAGGGGATTTAACGAGCAGTACTTC. The full variable domain, its missing parts supplied by reference TRBV9 and TRBJ2-7, is DSGVTQTPKHLITATGQRVTLRCSPRSGDLSVYWYQQSLDQGLQFLIQYYNGEERAKGNILERFSAQQFPDLHSELNLSSLELGDSALYFCASSPNRGFNEQYFGPGTRLTVT.

V usage is TRBV10-3 and J usage is TRBJ2-3; 13 bases map to TRBD2. There are 16 residues in the CDR3. Germline V gene data show CDR1 as ENHRY and CDR2 as SYGVKD. J gave up 5 bases and V 2 bases, and 4 bases lay outside the gene matches. CDR3 DNA: TGTGCCATCAGTGAGCCTGGACTAGCGGGGGAAGATACGCAGTATTTT. Translation: CAISEPGLAGEDTQYF.

The chain combines TRBV28 with TRBJ1-5; a possible D gene is TRBD1 (5 bases). The CDR3 loop spans 13 amino acids. The germline CDR1 and CDR2 sequences are MDHEN and SYDVKM. The CDR3 region has the DNA TGTGGGTACTCGGCGGGGGTTCATCAGCCCCAGCATTTT. The encoded protein is CGYSAGVHQPQHF.

The chain links TRBV5-1 to TRBJ2-1, with TRBD1 as a possible D gene (5 bases). Germline loops: CDR1 SGHRS, CDR2 YFSETQ. The CDR3 has 14 amino acids. V was clipped by 2 bases and J by 7 bases, with 13 bases between them. The CDR3, as DNA: TGCGCCAGCAGCTTCTTCAGGGTGGGGAATGAGCAGTTCTTC. Protein product: CASSFFRVGNEQFF.

V usage is TRBV6-1 and J usage is TRBJ1-3; D may be TRBD1 (6 bases). Trimming shortened V by 2 bases and J by 0 bases, and 20 bases separated the two germline ends. This CDR3 is 19 amino acids long. Germline V lookup: CDR1 MNHNS, CDR2 SASEGT. The CDR3 loop is CASSERQGHPGNSGNTIYF. The CDR3 region has the DNA TGTGCCAGCAGTGAACGTCAGGGACATCCGGGGAACTCTGGAAACACCATATATTTT.

This chain uses TRBV18 with TRBJ1-1; possible D gene TRBD1, 5 bases. V lost 3 bases and J 1 base, leaving 12 bases between the germline ends. From germline, CDR1 is KGHSH and CDR2 LQKENI. CDR3 size: 15 residues. CDR3 bases: TGTGCCAGCTCACCTCCCTCAACAGGGAACACTGAAGCTTTCTTT. Its protein is CASSPPSTGNTEAFF.

The chain recombines TRBV9 with TRBJ2-3, with D uncertain. The germline CDR1 and CDR2 sequences are SGDLS and YYNGEE. Trimming stripped 0 bases from V and 2 bases from J, with 10 bases between. The CDR3 has 15 residues. The DNA of the CDR3 is TGTGCCAGCAGCGTAGTGGTGGGCCCCACAGATACGCAGTATTTT. Amino acid sequence: CASSVVVGPTDTQYF.

The chain is built from TRBV7-2 and TRBJ2-2, with 9 bases that match TRBD2. The CDR3 totals 16 residues. Germline CDR1 and CDR2: SGHTA and FQGNSA. V lost 6 bases, J lost 7 bases, and 12 bases stayed unmatched. The CDR3 bases are TGTGCCAGCAGAGTAGGGCGAGCGGGAGGCCACGGGGAGCTGTTTTTT. This gives the protein CASRVGRAGGHGELFF. The entire variable domain, with the rest obtained from reference TRBV7-2 and TRBJ2-2, is as follows: GAGVSQSPSNKVTEKGKDVELRCDPISGHTALYWYRQSLGQGLEFLIYFQGNSAPDKSGLPSDRFSAERTGGSVSTLTIQRTQQEDSAVYLCASRVGRAGGHGELFFGEGSRLTVL.

The chain carries TRBV7-9 and TRBJ2-3; D is unclear. Per the germline V gene, CDR1 is SEHNR and CDR2 is FQNEAQ (reference sequence). The CDR3 has 16 residues. V was cut by 4 bases and J by 1 base, with 15 bases left in between. The CDR3 bases are TGTGCCAGCAGCTCTCCGGTCTCATTTGGCACAGATACGCAGTATTTT. This encodes CASSSPVSFGTDTQYF.

The chain recombines TRBV19 with TRBJ1-1; a possible D gene is TRBD1 (5 bases). The CDR3 is 13 amino acids. CDR1 and CDR2 from the germline V gene are LNHDA and SQIVND (reference sequence). V was clipped by 7 bases and J by 7 bases, with 16 bases between them. The chain's CDR3 is CASNGGEGGEAFF. In DNA form, the CDR3 reads TGTGCCAGTAACGGGGGTGAGGGCGGTGAAGCTTTCTTT.

The chain recombines TRBV4-1 with TRBJ2-3, with D hard to call. The germline CDR1 and CDR2 sequences are MGHRA and YSYEKL. V lost 2 bases and J 2 bases, leaving 14 bases between the germline ends. The CDR3 is 16 residues long. CDR3 bases: TGCGCCAGCAGCCAATTCACCGGTTCCTTCACAGATACGCAGTATTTT. Translating gives CASSQFTGSFTDTQYF.

This chain links TRBV5-1 with TRBJ1-1, with D tentatively TRBD1 (6 bases). V gave up 0 bases and J gave up 3 bases, with 12 bases separating them. The germline gives CDR1 SGHRS, CDR2 YFSETQ. The CDR3 covers 15 residues. The CDR3 loop is CASSLELGQYTEAFF. CDR3 sequence (DNA): TGCGCCAGCAGCTTGGAACTTGGACAGTACACTGAAGCTTTCTTT.

DNA for the CDR3: TGTGCCAGCAGCTTGGGCGGGACAGGGGGCTTTGCTCAGTACTTC. Encoded protein: CASSLGGTGGFAQYF. The chain joins TRBV5-4 to TRBJ2-7; TRBD1 agrees at 12 bases. V lost 0 bases to trimming and J lost 10 bases; unmatched junction nucleotides: 8. The length of the CDR3 is 15 residues. Germline CDR1 and CDR2: SGHNT and YYREEE (reference sequence).

The V and J genes are TRBV18 and TRBJ2-3; D unclear. There are 13 residues in the CDR3. Germline V gives CDR1 KGHSH, CDR2 LQKENI. V was trimmed by 6 bases and J by 1 base, leaving 8 bases between them. CDR3 loop: CASSFGGTDTQYF. The CDR3 DNA is TGTGCCAGCTCCTTCGGTGGCACAGATACGCAGTATTTT.